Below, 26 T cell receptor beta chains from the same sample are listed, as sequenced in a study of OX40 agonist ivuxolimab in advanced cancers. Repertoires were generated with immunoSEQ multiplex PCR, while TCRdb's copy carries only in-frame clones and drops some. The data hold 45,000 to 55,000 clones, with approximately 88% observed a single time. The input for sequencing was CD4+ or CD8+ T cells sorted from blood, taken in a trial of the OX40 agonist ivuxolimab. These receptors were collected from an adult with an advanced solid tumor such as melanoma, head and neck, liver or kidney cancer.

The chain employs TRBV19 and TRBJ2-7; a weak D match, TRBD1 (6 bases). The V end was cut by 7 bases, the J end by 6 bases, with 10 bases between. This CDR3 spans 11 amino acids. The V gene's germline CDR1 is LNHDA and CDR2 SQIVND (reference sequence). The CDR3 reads CASTRGTEQYF. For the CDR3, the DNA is TGTGCCAGTACCAGGGGCACCGAGCAGTACTTC.

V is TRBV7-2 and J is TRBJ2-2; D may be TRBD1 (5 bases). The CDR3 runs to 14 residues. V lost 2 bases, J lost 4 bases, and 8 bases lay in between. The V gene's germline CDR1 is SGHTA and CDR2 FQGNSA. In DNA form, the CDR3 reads TGTGCCAGCAGCTTAAGGGGTGGCACCGGGGAGCTGTTTTTT. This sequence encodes CASSLRGGTGELFF.

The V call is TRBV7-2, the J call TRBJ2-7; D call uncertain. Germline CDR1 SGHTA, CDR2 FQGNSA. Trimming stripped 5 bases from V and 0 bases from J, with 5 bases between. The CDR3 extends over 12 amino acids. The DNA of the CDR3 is TGTGCCAGCAGCCTCACCTCCTACGAGCAGTACTTC. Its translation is CASSLTSYEQYF.

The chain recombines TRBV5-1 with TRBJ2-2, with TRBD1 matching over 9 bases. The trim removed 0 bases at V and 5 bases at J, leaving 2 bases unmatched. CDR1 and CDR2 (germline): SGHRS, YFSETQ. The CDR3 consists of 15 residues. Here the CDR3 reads CASSLADRGTGELFF. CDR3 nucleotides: TGCGCCAGCAGCTTGGCGGACAGGGGTACCGGGGAGCTGTTTTTT.

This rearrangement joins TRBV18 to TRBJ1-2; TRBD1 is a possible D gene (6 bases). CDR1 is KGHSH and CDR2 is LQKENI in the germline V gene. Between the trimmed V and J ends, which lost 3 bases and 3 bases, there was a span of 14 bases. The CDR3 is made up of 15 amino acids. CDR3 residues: CASSPSQGGDYGYTF. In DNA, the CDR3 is TGTGCCAGCTCACCTTCACAGGGTGGCGACTATGGCTACACCTTC.

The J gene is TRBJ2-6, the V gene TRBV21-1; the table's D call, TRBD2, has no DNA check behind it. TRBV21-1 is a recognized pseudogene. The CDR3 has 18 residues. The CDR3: CASSKASGAHPGANVLTF. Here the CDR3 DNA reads TGTGCCAGCAGCAAAGCTAGCGGGGCCCACCCTGGGGCCAACGTCCTGACTTTC.

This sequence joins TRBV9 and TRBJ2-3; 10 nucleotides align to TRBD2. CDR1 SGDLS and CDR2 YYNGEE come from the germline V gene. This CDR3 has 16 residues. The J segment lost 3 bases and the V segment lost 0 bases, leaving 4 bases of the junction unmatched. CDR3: CASSVGAGGRTDTQYF. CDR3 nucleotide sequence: TGTGCCAGCAGCGTAGGAGCGGGGGGGAGGACAGATACGCAGTATTTT.

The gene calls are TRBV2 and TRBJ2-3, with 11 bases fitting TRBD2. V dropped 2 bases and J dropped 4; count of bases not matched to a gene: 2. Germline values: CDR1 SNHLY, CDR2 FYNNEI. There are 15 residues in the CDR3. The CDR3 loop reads CASSELAGGSDTQYF. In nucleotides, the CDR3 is TGTGCCAGCAGTGAATTAGCGGGAGGGTCAGATACGCAGTATTTT.

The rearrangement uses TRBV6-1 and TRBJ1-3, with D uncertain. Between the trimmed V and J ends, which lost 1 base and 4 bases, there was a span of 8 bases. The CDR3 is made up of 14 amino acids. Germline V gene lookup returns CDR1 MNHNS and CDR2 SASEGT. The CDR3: CASSEVAAGNTIYF. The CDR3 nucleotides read TGTGCCAGCAGTGAAGTGGCAGCCGGAAACACCATATATTTT.

CDR3 protein: CASSPAGRGRSGYTF. Written as DNA, the CDR3 is TGCGCCAGCAGCCCGGCCGGCAGGGGGCGGAGTGGCTACACCTTC. V is TRBV5-1 and J is TRBJ1-2, with 8 positions matching TRBD1. The CDR3 has 15 amino acids. V lost 4 bases, J lost 7 bases, and 12 bases stayed unmatched. Germline CDR1 and CDR2: SGHRS and YFSETQ.

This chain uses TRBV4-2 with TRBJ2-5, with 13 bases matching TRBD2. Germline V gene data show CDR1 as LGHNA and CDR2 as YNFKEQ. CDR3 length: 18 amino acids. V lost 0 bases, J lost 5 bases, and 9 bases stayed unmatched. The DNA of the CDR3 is TGTGCCAGCAGCCAAGAACTAGCGGGGGGGCCGAGGAAGGAGACCCAGTACTTC. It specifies CASSQELAGGPRKETQYF.

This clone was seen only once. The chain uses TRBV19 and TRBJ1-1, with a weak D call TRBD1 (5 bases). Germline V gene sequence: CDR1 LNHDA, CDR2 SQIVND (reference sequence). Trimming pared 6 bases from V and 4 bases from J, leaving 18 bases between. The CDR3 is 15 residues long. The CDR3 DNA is TGTGCCAGTAGACCACCTTCAGTTGGGGCCACTGAAGCTTTCTTT. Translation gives CASRPPSVGATEAFF.

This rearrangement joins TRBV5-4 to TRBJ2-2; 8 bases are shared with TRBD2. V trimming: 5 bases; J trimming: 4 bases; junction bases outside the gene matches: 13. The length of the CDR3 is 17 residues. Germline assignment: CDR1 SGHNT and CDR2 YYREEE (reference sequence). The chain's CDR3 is CASRGGSGRSPTGELFF. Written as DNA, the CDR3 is TGTGCCAGCAGGGGGGGAAGCGGGAGATCCCCCACCGGGGAGCTGTTTTTT. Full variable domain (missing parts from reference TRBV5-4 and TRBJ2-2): ETGVTQSPTHLIKTRGQQVTLRCSSQSGHNTVSWYQQALGQGPQFIFQYYREEENGRGNFPPRFSGLQFPNYSSELNVNALELDDSALYLCASRGGSGRSPTGELFFGEGSRLTVL.

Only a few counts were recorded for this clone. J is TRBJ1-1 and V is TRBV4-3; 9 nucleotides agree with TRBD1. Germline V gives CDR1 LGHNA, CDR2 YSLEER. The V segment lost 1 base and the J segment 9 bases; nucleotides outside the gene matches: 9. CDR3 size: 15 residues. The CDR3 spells CASSQVQSDRGKAFF. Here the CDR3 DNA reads TGCGCCAGCAGCCAAGTTCAGTCGGACAGGGGTAAAGCTTTCTTT.

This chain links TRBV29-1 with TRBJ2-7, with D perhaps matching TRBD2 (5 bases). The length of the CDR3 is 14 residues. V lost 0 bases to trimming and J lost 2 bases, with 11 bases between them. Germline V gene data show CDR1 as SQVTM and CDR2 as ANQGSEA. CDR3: CSVEDPGRAYEQYF. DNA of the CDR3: TGCAGCGTTGAAGACCCGGGAAGGGCCTACGAGCAGTACTTC.

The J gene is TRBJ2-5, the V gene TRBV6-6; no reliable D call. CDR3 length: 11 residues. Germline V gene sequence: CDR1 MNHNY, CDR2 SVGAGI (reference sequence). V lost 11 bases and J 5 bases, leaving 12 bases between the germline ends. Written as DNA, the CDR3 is TGTGCCTTGGGGTTCGGGGAGACCCAGTACTTC. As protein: CALGFGETQYF.

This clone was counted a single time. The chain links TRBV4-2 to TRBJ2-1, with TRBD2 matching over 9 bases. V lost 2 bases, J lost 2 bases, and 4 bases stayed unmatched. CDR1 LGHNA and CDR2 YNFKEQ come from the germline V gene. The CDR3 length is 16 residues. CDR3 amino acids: CASSQHGGGAYNEQFF. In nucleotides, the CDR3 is TGTGCCAGCAGCCAACACGGCGGGGGGGCCTACAATGAGCAGTTCTTC.

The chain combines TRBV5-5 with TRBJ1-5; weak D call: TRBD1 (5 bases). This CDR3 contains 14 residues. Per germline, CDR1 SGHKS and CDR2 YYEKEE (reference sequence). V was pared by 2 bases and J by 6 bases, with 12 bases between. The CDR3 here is CASSFRVGAQPQHF. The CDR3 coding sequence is TGTGCCAGCAGCTTCAGGGTCGGGGCTCAGCCCCAGCATTTT.

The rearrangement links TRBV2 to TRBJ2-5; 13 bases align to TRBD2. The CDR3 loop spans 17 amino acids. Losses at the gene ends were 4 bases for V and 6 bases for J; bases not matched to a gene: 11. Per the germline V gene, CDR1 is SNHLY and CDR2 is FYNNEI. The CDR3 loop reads CASSASGTSGAGKTQYF. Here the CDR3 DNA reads TGTGCCAGCAGTGCCTCCGGGACTAGCGGGGCGGGGAAGACCCAGTACTTC.

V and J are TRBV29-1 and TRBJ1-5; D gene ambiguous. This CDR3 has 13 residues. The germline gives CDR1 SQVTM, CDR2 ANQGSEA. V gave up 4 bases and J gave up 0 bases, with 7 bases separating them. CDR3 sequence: CSVGENSNQPQHF. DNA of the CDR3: TGCAGCGTTGGTGAAAATAGCAATCAGCCCCAGCATTTT.

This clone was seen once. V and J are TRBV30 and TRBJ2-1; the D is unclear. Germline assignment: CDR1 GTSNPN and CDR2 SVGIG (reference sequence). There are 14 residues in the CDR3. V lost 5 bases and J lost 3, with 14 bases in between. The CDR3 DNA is TGTGCCTGGGTTGACCTCCCCTACTACAATGAGCAGTTCTTC. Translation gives CAWVDLPYYNEQFF.

CDR3 DNA: TGTGCCAGCAGCTTAGGATATCAGCCCCAGCATTTT. Residues: CASSLGYQPQHF. J is TRBJ1-5 and V is TRBV7-9; D uncertain. The germline V gene encodes CDR1 SEHNR and CDR2 FQNEAQ (reference sequence). V lost 1 base and J lost 5, with 3 bases in between. The CDR3 is 12 residues long.

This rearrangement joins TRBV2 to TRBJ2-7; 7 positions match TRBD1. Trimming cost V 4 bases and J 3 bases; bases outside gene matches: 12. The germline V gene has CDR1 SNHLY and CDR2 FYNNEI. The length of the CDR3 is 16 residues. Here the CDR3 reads CASSVGPPQGSYEQYF. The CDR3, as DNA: TGTGCCAGCAGTGTTGGGCCCCCACAGGGGAGCTACGAGCAGTACTTC.

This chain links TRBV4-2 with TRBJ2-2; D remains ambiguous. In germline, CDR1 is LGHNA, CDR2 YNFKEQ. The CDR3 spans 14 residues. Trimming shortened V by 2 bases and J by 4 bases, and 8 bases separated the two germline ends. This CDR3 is CASSQQDFTGELFF. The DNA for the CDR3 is TGTGCCAGCAGCCAACAAGATTTCACCGGGGAGCTGTTTTTT.

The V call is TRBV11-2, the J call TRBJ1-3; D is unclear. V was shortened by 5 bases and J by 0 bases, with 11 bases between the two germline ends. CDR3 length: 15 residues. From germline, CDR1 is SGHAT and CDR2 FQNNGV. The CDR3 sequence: CASSTLRDSGNTIYF. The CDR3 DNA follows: TGTGCCAGCAGCACCCTCCGAGACTCTGGAAACACCATATATTTT.

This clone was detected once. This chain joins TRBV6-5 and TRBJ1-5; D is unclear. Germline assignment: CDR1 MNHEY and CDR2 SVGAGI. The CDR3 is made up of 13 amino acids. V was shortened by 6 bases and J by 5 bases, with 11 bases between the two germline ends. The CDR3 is CASSRSEDQPQHF. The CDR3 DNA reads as TGTGCCAGCAGCCGCTCGGAAGATCAGCCCCAGCATTTT.